A single sample gave rise to the 21 T cell receptor beta chains below, sequenced in a study of long-term antiretroviral therapy in people with HIV. Assay version v3.0 of immunoSEQ was used, and it was run at survey level. Sequenced by immunoSEQ multiplex PCR; TCRdb stores in-frame clones only, minus some. The sample carries some 30,000 clones, approximately 93% recorded once. Sequencing was performed on unsorted PBMCs, taken 3.1 years after starting antiretroviral therapy. The receptors here all came from a man aged 18 to 30 with HIV.

This chain links TRBV6-5 with TRBJ2-2, with D tentatively TRBD1 or TRBD2 (5 bases each). The CDR3 contains 14 residues. The V and J ends lost 5 bases and 5 bases respectively, with 12 bases between them. Germline V gene sequence: CDR1 MNHEY, CDR2 SVGAGI. The CDR3 bases are TGTGCCAGCAGTCGGGCTTGGGGGACCGGGGAGCTGTTTTTT. It translates to CASSRAWGTGELFF.

This chain's CDR3 is CASSLREGYNSPLHF. The CDR3 DNA follows: TGTGCCAGCAGCTTGAGGGAAGGCTATAATTCACCCCTCCACTTT. The chain combines TRBV5-4 with TRBJ1-6; the D is unclear. The V end was cut by 1 base, the J end by 3 bases, with 8 bases between. The CDR3 sequence is 15 residues long. Germline V gives CDR1 SGHNT, CDR2 YYREEE (reference sequence).

The rearrangement links TRBV9 to TRBJ2-7; 11 nucleotides match TRBD1. Unmatched junction bases numbered 5, after V lost 0 bases and J lost 3 bases. Germline lookup yields CDR1 SGDLS and CDR2 YYNGEE. The CDR3 contains 16 residues. CDR3 residues: CASSVGSGTGGYEQYF. As DNA, the CDR3 is TGTGCCAGCAGCGTAGGATCCGGGACAGGGGGCTACGAGCAGTACTTC.

This clone was picked up one time. This chain uses TRBV18 with TRBJ1-4, with D tentatively TRBD1 (6 bases). The CDR3 is 22 residues long. Per the germline V gene, CDR1 is KGHSH and CDR2 is LQKENI. The germline V and J ends were trimmed by 4 bases and 3 bases, with 33 bases remaining between them. CDR3 bases: TGTGCCAGCTCACTTAAATCTGCAGGGGAGTTGTGGAAAAGGGTAGCTAATGAAAAACTGTTTTTT. It specifies CASSLKSAGELWKRVANEKLFF.

This clone occurred once. V gene TRBV4-3 combines with J gene TRBJ2-7; possibly TRBD2 for D (6 bases). V shed 4 bases and J shed 4 bases, with 14 bases lying between them. The CDR3 runs 14 residues. Germline CDR1 reads LGHNA; CDR2 reads YSLEER. The DNA of the CDR3 is TGCGCCAGCAGCCCTTCGGAGGGGATTTACGAGCAGTACTTC. It is translated as CASSPSEGIYEQYF.

The chain uses TRBV14 and TRBJ2-2, with 8 bases that match TRBD2. Germline CDR1 reads SGHDN; CDR2 reads FVKESK. The CDR3 extends over 15 amino acids. J gave up 1 base and V 4 bases, and 2 bases lay outside the gene matches. CDR3 amino acids: CASSLSGENTGELFF. The CDR3 coding sequence is TGTGCCAGCAGCCTTAGCGGGGAGAACACCGGGGAGCTGTTTTTT. The variable domain in full, with the rest retrieved from reference TRBV14 and TRBJ2-2, is EAGVTQFPSHSVIEKGQTVTLRCDPISGHDNLYWYRRVMGKEIKFLLHFVKESKQDESGMPNNRFLAERTGGTYSTLKVQPAELEDSGVYFCASSLSGENTGELFFGEGSRLTVL.

The chain joins TRBV6-5 to TRBJ2-5; 7 bases fit TRBD1. This CDR3 is built from 14 residues. Germline CDR1 reads MNHEY; CDR2 reads SVGAGI. Trimming at V came to 6 bases and at J to 4 bases, leaving 8 bases not matched to a gene. CDR3 sequence: CASRLTGALETQYF. The DNA for the CDR3 is TGTGCCAGCAGACTTACAGGGGCCTTAGAGACCCAGTACTTC.

The chain couples TRBV6-5 to TRBJ2-2; TRBD1 is a possible D gene (5 bases). CDR1 MNHEY and CDR2 SVGAGI come from the germline V gene. The V gene lost 6 bases and the J gene lost 5 bases, with 16 bases spanning the gap. The CDR3 extends over 15 amino acids. The CDR3 sequence: CASSRLTVTTGELFF. DNA of the CDR3: TGTGCCAGCAGCCGCCTGACAGTAACAACCGGGGAGCTGTTTTTT.

The chain uses TRBV27 and TRBJ1-3, with D hard to call. Germline CDR1 MNHEY, CDR2 SMNVEV (reference sequence). V dropped 6 bases and J dropped 0 bases, with 9 bases sitting between them. This CDR3 comprises 14 residues. The CDR3 nucleotides read TGTGCCAGCAGCGGACTGAACTCTGGAAACACCATATATTTT. Its protein product is CASSGLNSGNTIYF.

This chain joins TRBV5-1 and TRBJ2-1; maybe TRBD2 (5 bases). The CDR3 loop spans 15 amino acids. Germline lookup yields CDR1 SGHRS and CDR2 YFSETQ. Trimming removed 0 bases from V and 8 bases from J, with 15 bases in between. The CDR3 bases are TGCGCCAGCAGCTTGGTCTCGGCGCCCGGGGATGAGCAGTTCTTC. Translating it yields CASSLVSAPGDEQFF.

The chain is built from TRBV6-1 and TRBJ1-2; 9 nucleotides line up with TRBD1. J lost 4 bases, V lost 2 bases, and 5 bases had no gene match. In germline, CDR1 is MNHNS, CDR2 SASEGT. CDR3 length equals 15 residues. The chain's CDR3 is CASSEIPGQGYGYTF. The CDR3 region has the DNA TGTGCCAGCAGTGAAATTCCGGGACAGGGCTATGGCTACACCTTC.

The V call is TRBV6-5, the J call TRBJ1-2; TRBD1 might be the D (5 bases). Germline values: CDR1 MNHEY, CDR2 SVGAGI. V was cut by 6 bases and J by 2 bases, with 16 bases left in between. The CDR3 consists of 15 residues. The CDR3 is CASSPSGTENYGYTF. The CDR3 DNA reads as TGTGCCAGCAGCCCCTCCGGGACGGAGAACTATGGCTACACCTTC.

The chain employs TRBV6-6 and TRBJ1-1; D remains unclear. Germline loops: CDR1 MNHNY, CDR2 SVGAGI (reference sequence). Trimming removed 3 bases from V and 4 bases from J, with 6 bases in between. The length of the CDR3 is 12 residues. In DNA form, the CDR3 reads TGTGCCAGCAGTTATAGGGCCACTGAAGCTTTCTTT. Protein sequence: CASSYRATEAFF.

This chain's CDR3 is CASSQESGQADQPQHF. The CDR3 region has the DNA TGCGCCAGCAGCCAAGAATCGGGACAGGCAGATCAGCCCCAGCATTTT. The J gene is TRBJ1-5, the V gene TRBV4-1, with 8 bases matching TRBD1. The CDR3 sequence is 16 residues long. The trim removed 0 bases at V and 5 bases at J, leaving 6 bases unmatched. Per germline, CDR1 MGHRA and CDR2 YSYEKL.

V gene TRBV13 combines with J gene TRBJ2-1; 10 nucleotides align to TRBD1. Per the germline V gene, CDR1 is PRHDT and CDR2 is FYEKMQ (reference sequence). CDR3 length: 16 amino acids. Trimming at V came to 8 bases and at J to 5 bases, leaving 12 bases not matched to a gene. CDR3 DNA sequence: TGTGCCAGCGCCCCCGAGGGACAGGGGAGCGACAATGAGCAGTTCTTC. As protein: CASAPEGQGSDNEQFF.

This chain uses TRBV2 with TRBJ1-1; unclear D gene. V was shortened by 2 bases and J by 9 bases, with 13 bases between the two germline ends. Germline CDR1 and CDR2: SNHLY and FYNNEI. There are 13 residues in the CDR3. The CDR3 region is CASSEQAGRKAFF. In nucleotides, the CDR3 is TGTGCCAGCAGTGAACAGGCCGGGAGAAAAGCTTTCTTT.

This clone was observed once. This rearrangement joins TRBV7-3 to TRBJ1-2, with unresolved D. CDR1 and CDR2 (germline): SGHTA, FQGTGA. The CDR3 has 16 residues. Trimming removed 4 bases at V and 4 bases at J, with 19 bases between. CDR3: CASSCLRRTSGYGYTF. Here the CDR3 DNA reads TGTGCCAGCAGCTGTCTTAGGAGGACCTCTGGCTATGGCTACACCTTC.

V is TRBV2 and J is TRBJ1-5; 11 bases are a match to TRBD1. With 6 bases clipped from V and 5 bases from J, the junction kept 6 bases outside the gene matches. In germline, CDR1 is SNHLY, CDR2 FYNNEI. The CDR3 has 15 residues. The CDR3 loop reads CASRDGTGGYQPQHF. The CDR3 region has the DNA TGTGCCAGCAGGGACGGGACAGGGGGATATCAGCCCCAGCATTTT.

The gene calls are TRBV7-2 and TRBJ1-1; TRBD1 agrees at 8 bases. This CDR3 is 15 amino acids long. Per germline, CDR1 SGHTA and CDR2 FQGNSA. The J segment lost 4 bases and the V segment lost 1 base, leaving 5 bases of the junction unmatched. The CDR3 region is CASSLGDRRGTEAFF. The CDR3 bases are TGTGCCAGCAGCTTAGGGGACAGGCGAGGCACTGAAGCTTTCTTT.

CDR3 protein: CASSQDIGQRTGELFF. CDR3 coding DNA: TGTGCCAGCAGCCAAGATATTGGACAGCGCACCGGGGAGCTGTTTTTT. The chain employs TRBV4-2 and TRBJ2-2; D might be TRBD1 (6 bases). The CDR3 spans 16 residues. V was cut by 0 bases and J by 4 bases, with 12 bases left in between. Germline lookup yields CDR1 LGHNA and CDR2 YNFKEQ.

The chain links TRBV6-1 to TRBJ2-5, with 12 bases identical to TRBD2. The CDR3 is made up of 15 amino acids. V lost 10 bases to trimming and J lost 7 bases; unmatched junction nucleotides: 13. Germline CDR1 reads MNHNS; CDR2 reads SASEGT. CDR3 region: CATQRTSGTGGTQYF. The CDR3 region has the DNA TGTGCCACCCAGAGGACTAGCGGGACGGGGGGGACCCAGTACTTC.